The rows below give T cell receptor beta chains drawn from one sample of a study of blood T cell repertoires in COVID-19. Method: immunoSEQ multiplex PCR; TCRdb's copy keeps in-frame clones and lacks some. The sample holds under 300,000 clones, 70% to 90% seen once. Sequencing was carried out using peripheral blood. The receptors stem from a woman aged 30 to 39 with acute or convalescent COVID-19. The CDR3 runs from the conserved cysteine through the conserved F or W. D genes are given only for firm matches. Clone size is not always given. Where it is, it says once, few, many or a class for expanded clones.

TRBJ2-5,TRBV6-5,15,-,-,CASSYTTHTVATQYF,TGTGCCAGCAGTTACACAACACACACAGTTGCGACCCAGTACTTC
TRBJ1-5,TRBV5-6,15,-,TRBD1,CASSWGQRGDQPQHF,TGTGCCAGCAGCTGGGGACAGAGGGGGGATCAGCCCCAGCATTTT
TRBJ1-4,TRBV25-1,17,-,TRBD1,CASSGRDSGEDNEKLFF,TGTGCCAGCAGTGGCCGGGACAGTGGAGAAGATAATGAAAAACTGTTTTTT
TRBJ2-7,TRBV7-2,14,-,-,CASSLGGRKYEQYF,TGTGCCAGCAGCTTAGGTGGCAGAAAATACGAGCAGTACTTC
TRBJ2-7,TRBV20-1,14,once,TRBD1,CSASGQGSPYEQYF,TGCAGTGCTAGTGGACAGGGGTCCCCCTACGAGCAGTACTTC
TRBJ2-3,TRBV6-2/TRBV6-3,13,-,-,CASSKTDTDTQYF,TGTGCCAGCAGTAAGACAGACACAGATACGCAGTATTTT
TRBJ1-5,TRBV3-1/TRBV3-2,13,-,TRBD1,CASSTGGDQPQHF,TGTGCCAGCAGTACAGGGGGGGATCAGCCCCAGCATTTT
TRBJ2-2,TRBV7-9,16,-,TRBD2,CASSLRSGGDTGELFF,TGTGCCAGCAGCTTACGCTCGGGGGGAGACACCGGGGAGCTGTTTTTT
TRBJ2-3,TRBV4-1,17,-,TRBD2,CASRGIKAGGPSDTQYF,TGCGCCAGCAGAGGAATTAAAGCGGGAGGGCCCTCAGATACGCAGTATTTT
TRBJ2-1,TRBV27,17,-,-,CASSLSRGGDSYNEQFF,TGTGCCAGCAGTTTATCTAGGGGGGGGGATAGTTACAATGAGCAGTTCTTC
TRBJ2-1,TRBV4-2,16,-,-,CASSQAPAGSYNEQFF,TGTGCCAGCAGCCAAGCACCCGCGGGGTCCTACAATGAGCAGTTCTTC
TRBJ2-7,TRBV5-4,13,-,-,CASSFPGSYEQYF,TGTGCCAGCAGCTTCCCAGGCTCCTACGAGCAGTACTTC
TRBJ2-5,TRBV25-1,15,-,-,CASSDYGHDQETQYF,TGTGCCAGCAGTGACTACGGACACGATCAAGAGACCCAGTACTTC
TRBJ1-5,TRBV6-5,14,-,TRBD1,CASQRGGAGQPQHF,TGTGCCAGCCAGCGAGGGGGCGCGGGTCAGCCCCAGCATTTT
TRBJ2-7,TRBV3-1/TRBV3-2,14,-,TRBD1,CASSHGTGTYEQYF,TGTGCCAGCAGTCACGGGACAGGGACATACGAGCAGTACTTC
TRBJ2-7,TRBV24-1,13,-,TRBD1,CATSQGVSYEQYF,TGTGCCACGTCACAGGGGGTCAGCTACGAGCAGTACTTC
TRBJ2-7,TRBV4-3,14,-,TRBD1,CASSQDYRGGEQYF,TGCGCCAGCAGCCAAGATTACAGGGGCGGTGAGCAGTACTTC
TRBJ1-3,TRBV25-1,17,-,-,CASSERFQISSGNTIYF,TGTGCCAGCAGTGAACGATTTCAGATCTCGTCTGGAAACACCATATATTTT
TRBJ2-2,TRBV9,16,-,TRBD1,CASSDIRAGGTGELFF,TGTGCCAGCAGCGATATTAGGGCAGGGGGCACCGGGGAGCTGTTTTTT